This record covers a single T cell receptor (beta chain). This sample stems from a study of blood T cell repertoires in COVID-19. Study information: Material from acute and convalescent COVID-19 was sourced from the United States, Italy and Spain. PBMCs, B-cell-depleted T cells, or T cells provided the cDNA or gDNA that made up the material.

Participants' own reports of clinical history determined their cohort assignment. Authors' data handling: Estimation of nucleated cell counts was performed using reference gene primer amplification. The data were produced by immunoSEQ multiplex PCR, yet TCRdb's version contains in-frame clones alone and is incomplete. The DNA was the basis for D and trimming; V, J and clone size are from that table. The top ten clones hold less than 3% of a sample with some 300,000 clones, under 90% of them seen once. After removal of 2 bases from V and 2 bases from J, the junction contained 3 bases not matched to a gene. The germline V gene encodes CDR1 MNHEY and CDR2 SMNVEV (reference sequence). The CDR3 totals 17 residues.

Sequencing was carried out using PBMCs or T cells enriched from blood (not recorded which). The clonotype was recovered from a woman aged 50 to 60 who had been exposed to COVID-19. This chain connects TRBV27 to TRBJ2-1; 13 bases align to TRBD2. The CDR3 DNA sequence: TGTGCCAGCAGTTTACGGACTAGCGGGGGCCCCTACAATGAGCAGTTCTTC. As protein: CASSLRTSGGPYNEQFF.